The source of this T cell receptor beta chain is a study of PD-L1 blockade in urothelial cancer. Looking at the study overall: Most patients, about nine tenths of the roughly 30, were males with bladder-origin cancer.

Trimming removed 7 bases from V and 6 bases from J; junction bases left unmatched: 8. CDR1 and CDR2 from the germline V gene are SNHLY and FYNNEI. This CDR3 is built from 14 residues. Time point defined: peripheral blood 6 weeks after treatment start. The protocol was immunoSEQ multiplex PCR, while the TCRdb copy is restricted to in-frame clones and leaves out a portion. The sample records more than 45,000 clones, roughly 80% being singletons. The sample in question was PBMCs, obtained around atezolizumab (anti-PD-L1) treatment. The V call is TRBV2, the J call TRBJ1-1; 10 bases line up with TRBD1. The sequence was collected from a man aged 70 or older with urothelial cancer. CDR3: CASTRDRGSAEAFF. DNA of the CDR3: TGTGCCAGCACCCGGGACAGGGGAAGCGCTGAAGCTTTCTTT. Full variable domain (outside the CDR3, taken from reference TRBV2 and TRBJ1-1): EPEVTQTPSHQVTQMGQEVILRCVPISNHLYFYWYRQILGQKVEFLVSFYNNEISEKSEIFDDQFSVERPDGSNFTLKIRSTKLEDSAMYFCASTRDRGSAEAFFGQGTRLTVV.